What follows are 20 T cell receptor beta chains derived from one specimen sequenced in a study of patients and donors after allogeneic stem cell transplantation. TCRdb redid the calling of the RT-PCR reads with MiXCR, one entry per CDR3 protein. Seen here are approximately 200,000 distinct CDR3 sequences, approximately 41% observed once, and the top ten hold about 33%. The sample comprised blood, either unsorted or a sorted T cell fraction (not recorded which). Receptors were obtained from a human donor who was either an allogeneic HSCT recipient or a stem cell or donor lymphocyte infusion donor (not recorded which). It is not recorded whose cells these are; they may come from a transplant donor.

V is TRBV3-1 and J is TRBJ2-4; no reliable D call. There are 14 residues in the CDR3. Trimming shortened V by 2 bases and J by 9 bases, and 14 bases separated the two germline ends. Germline CDR1 and CDR2: LGHDT and YNNKEL (reference sequence). CDR3 loop: CASSQRSATTIQYF. The CDR3 DNA sequence: TGTGCCAGCAGCCAACGATCCGCTACAACCATTCAGTACTTC.

This clonotype has more than one count but fewer than ten. This chain links TRBV5-1 with TRBJ1-1; TRBD1 agrees at 7 bases. CDR3 size: 15 residues. The V and J ends lost 3 bases and 2 bases, in that order; junction bases with no gene match: 7. Germline CDR1 and CDR2: SGHRS and YFSETQ. This CDR3 reads CASSYPTGTNTEAFF. Here the CDR3 DNA reads TGCGCCAGCAGCTATCCGACAGGGACCAACACTGAAGCTTTCTTT. The variable domain in full, with the rest retrieved from reference TRBV5-1 and TRBJ1-1, is KAGVTQTPRYLIKTRGQQVTLSCSPISGHRSVSWYQQTPGQGLQFLFEYFSETQRNKGNFPGRFSGRQFSNSRSEMNVSTLELGDSALYLCASSYPTGTNTEAFFGQGTRLTVV.

CDR3 sequence (DNA): TGTGCCAGCAGCGAAGGACTAGCGGGAGGAGGCAACACAGATACGCAGTATTTT. It is translated as CASSEGLAGGGNTDTQYF. The chain is built from TRBV7-2 and TRBJ2-3, with 14 positions matching TRBD2. The CDR3 sequence is 18 residues long. The V and J ends lost 5 bases and 2 bases, in that order; junction bases with no gene match: 9. Per germline, CDR1 SGHTA and CDR2 FQGNSA.

J is TRBJ2-7 and V is TRBV4-2, with D unresolved. V dropped 0 bases and J dropped 3 bases, with 12 bases sitting between them. This CDR3 is built from 15 residues. Germline V CDR1 and CDR2: LGHNA, YNFKEQ. As DNA, the CDR3 is TGTGCCAGCAGCCAAGAAACTAATCCTGACTACGAGCAGTACTTC. This gives the protein CASSQETNPDYEQYF.

DNA of the CDR3: TGCAGTGCGACCCCGGGACTAGCGTACGAGCAGTACTTC. It yields the protein CSATPGLAYEQYF. This chain connects TRBV20-1 to TRBJ2-7, with 10 nucleotides matching TRBD2. CDR3 length: 13 residues. The V segment lost 6 bases and the J segment 4 bases; nucleotides outside the gene matches: 6. Germline CDR1 reads DFQATT; CDR2 reads SNEGSKA (reference sequence).

This clonotype was seen a few times. The chain has TRBV21-1 and TRBJ1-6. TRBV21-1 is listed as a pseudogene. The CDR3 extends over 17 amino acids. The CDR3 DNA reads TGTGCCAGCAGCAAGCCCAGGTGCACTTACTATAATTCACCCCTCCACTTT. This codes for CASSKPRCTYYNSPLHF.

The chain employs TRBV12-3 or TRBV12-4 and TRBJ1-5; TRBD1 matches at 8 bases. The J segment lost 7 bases and the V segment lost 5 bases, leaving 7 bases of the junction unmatched. CDR3 size: 14 residues. CDR3 DNA sequence: TGTGCCAGCAGTAGGACAGGGATGGGACAGCCCCAGCATTTT. The encoded protein is CASSRTGMGQPQHF.

The chain couples TRBV6-1 to TRBJ2-4; D is unresolved. Trimming removed 0 bases from V and 7 bases from J, with 13 bases in between. The CDR3 consists of 15 residues. Germline loops: CDR1 MNHNS, CDR2 SASEGT. The CDR3 sequence: CASSEADTLRNIQYF. In nucleotides, the CDR3 is TGTGCCAGCAGTGAAGCAGACACGCTGAGGAACATTCAGTACTTC.

The V gene is TRBV28, the J gene TRBJ1-4, with 8 bases fitting TRBD1. The CDR3 extends over 15 amino acids. Germline V CDR1 and CDR2: MDHEN, SYDVKM. V dropped 6 bases and J dropped 6; count of bases not matched to a gene: 9. This CDR3 is CASSPGQGTYEKLFF. In nucleotides, the CDR3 is TGTGCCAGCAGCCCTGGACAGGGCACGTATGAAAAACTGTTTTTT.

This clonotype was picked up a small number of times. This sequence joins TRBV7-2 and TRBJ1-1; no firm D call. CDR3 size: 17 residues. CDR1 SGHTA and CDR2 FQGNSA come from the germline V gene. The V end was cut by 0 bases, the J end by 0 bases, with 14 bases between. The chain's CDR3 is CASSLAAGLVMNTEAFF. In DNA, the CDR3 is TGTGCCAGCAGCTTAGCTGCAGGACTGGTCATGAACACTGAAGCTTTCTTT.

The V and J genes are TRBV5-6 and TRBJ2-3; 7 nucleotides match TRBD2. Looked up from germline, CDR1 is SGHDT and CDR2 is YYEEEE. The CDR3 runs to 16 residues. V was clipped by 5 bases and J by 3 bases; unmatched bases: 12. CDR3 in DNA: TGTGCCAGCAGAGGGGAGGAGGTCGGGAGGACAGATACGCAGTATTTT. Protein sequence: CASRGEEVGRTDTQYF.

This clonotype appeared a few times. CDR3 DNA: TGTGCCAGCAAGAGGGACCGACAGGGCCCCTACGAGCAGTACTTC. It codes for CASKRDRQGPYEQYF. The chain links TRBV2 to TRBJ2-7; 7 bases are shared with TRBD1. With 7 bases clipped from V and 2 bases from J, the junction kept 11 bases outside the gene matches. Germline values: CDR1 SNHLY, CDR2 FYNNEI. CDR3 size: 15 residues.

V usage is TRBV4-1 and J usage is TRBJ2-5; the match to TRBD1 covers 9 bases. CDR1 is MGHRA, CDR2 YSYEKL, per germline. V lost 2 bases to trimming and J lost 5 bases; unmatched junction nucleotides: 9. This CDR3 comprises 16 residues. The CDR3 protein is CASSQYDRGLEETQYF. The CDR3 bases are TGCGCCAGCAGCCAATACGACAGGGGGTTGGAGGAGACCCAGTACTTC.

The chain employs TRBV4-2 and TRBJ1-1; D remains ambiguous. Germline V gives CDR1 LGHNA, CDR2 YNFKEQ. The CDR3 runs to 13 residues. V shed 0 bases and J shed 11 bases, with 13 bases lying between them. DNA for the CDR3: TGTGCCAGCAGCCAAGAGATCCCCCGAAGGGCTTTCTTT. It encodes CASSQEIPRRAFF.

This clonotype was observed a few times. The chain carries TRBV27 and TRBJ1-1, with TRBD1 matching 7 bases. The V segment lost 7 bases and the J segment 1 base; nucleotides outside the gene matches: 6. This CDR3 spans 14 amino acids. CDR1 is MNHEY, CDR2 SMNVEV, per germline (reference sequence). CDR3 protein: CASKFGTANTEAFF. The DNA for the CDR3 is TGTGCCAGCAAGTTCGGGACAGCGAACACTGAAGCTTTCTTT.

This clonotype showed up just a few times. The chain uses TRBV7-8 and TRBJ1-2; maybe TRBD1 (6 bases). V shed 5 bases and J shed 4 bases, with 11 bases lying between them. The CDR3 totals 13 residues. Germline loops: CDR1 SGHVS, CDR2 FQNEAQ. CDR3 amino acids: CASSQIRGYGYTF. The CDR3 bases are TGTGCCAGCAGCCAGATCAGGGGCTATGGCTACACCTTC.

J is TRBJ1-4 and V is TRBV7-6; 9 nucleotides align to TRBD1. The V segment lost 3 bases and the J segment 8 bases; nucleotides outside the gene matches: 7. Germline V lookup: CDR1 SGHVS, CDR2 FNYEAQ. This CDR3 region has 15 residues. CDR3 amino acids: CASSFQTGGGEKLFF. As DNA, the CDR3 is TGTGCCAGCAGCTTCCAGACAGGGGGTGGAGAAAAACTGTTTTTT.

The CDR3 nucleotides read TGTGCCAGCAGCTCTGGCGGGAGCGGTGAGCAGTTCTTC. Protein product: CASSSGGSGEQFF. This chain links TRBV9 with TRBJ2-1, with TRBD2 identical over 7 bases. The V gene end was trimmed by 4 bases and the J gene end by 9 bases; junction bases not matched to a gene: 7. CDR1 and CDR2 from the germline V gene are SGDLS and YYNGEE. There are 13 residues in the CDR3.

This clonotype was seen at least ten times. This chain joins TRBV27 and TRBJ1-5; perhaps TRBD1 as D (5 bases). Germline V gene data show CDR1 as MNHEY and CDR2 as SMNVEV (reference sequence). The CDR3 is 13 residues long. Trimming took 4 bases from V and 6 from J, leaving 10 bases between them. CDR3 region: CASSSAGPQPQHF. The CDR3 coding sequence is TGTGCCAGCAGTTCGGCGGGACCTCAGCCCCAGCATTTT.

CDR3 in amino acids: CASSFRLAGGHNEQFF. The CDR3 bases are TGTGCCAGCAGTTTCCGACTAGCGGGAGGACACAATGAGCAGTTCTTC. The rearrangement joins TRBV12-3 or TRBV12-4 to TRBJ2-1; TRBD2 matches 13 bases. J was trimmed by 5 bases and V by 3 bases; bases with no gene match: 4. This CDR3 has 16 residues.